These 14 T cell receptor beta chains share one sample of origin, sequenced in a study of T-cell memory formation after mild COVID-19 (dated by TCRdb to the early 2020s). The library relied on 5' RACE. The run used an Illumina NovaSeq 6000. TCRdb trimmed the raw reads at Q25, called clones with MiXCR and kept productive beta chains. Identical CDR3 protein sequences are pooled into one entry, listed with their most common genes and DNA. This sample holds roughly 620,000 distinct CDR3 sequences; approximately 19% were observed only once. 12% of the sample rests with the top ten. The sample consisted of PBMCs or a T cell subset sorted from them (not recorded which). Receptor source: an adult woman who had mild COVID-19 (a few samples of this study predate the infection). The sample titles of this study are shuffled in the database, so cell type and time point are left out; the donor was told from shared clones.

This clonotype was seen only a few times. The chain recombines TRBV7-2 with TRBJ2-7; 9 positions match TRBD2. Trimming took 0 bases from V and 0 from J; bases not matched to a gene: 9. Per the germline V gene, CDR1 is SGHTA and CDR2 is FQGNSA. The CDR3 extends over 18 amino acids. The CDR3 here is CASSLAGSGRKSSYEQYF. For the CDR3, the DNA is TGTGCCAGCAGCTTAGCGGGTAGCGGGAGAAAGAGCTCCTACGAGCAGTACTTC.

The V and J genes are TRBV5-1 and TRBJ2-1, with 8 nucleotides matching TRBD1. The germline gives CDR1 SGHRS, CDR2 YFSETQ. The CDR3 length is 15 residues. J was trimmed by 7 bases and V by 2 bases; bases with no gene match: 8. In nucleotides, the CDR3 is TGCGCCAGCAGCTTCCGGCAGGGGGCAGCGAATGAGCAGTTCTTC. As protein: CASSFRQGAANEQFF.

Only a few counts were recorded for this clonotype. The genes are TRBV29-1 and TRBJ2-1; D is unclear. V gave up 7 bases and J gave up 2 bases, with 27 bases separating them. Germline assignment: CDR1 SQVTM and CDR2 ANQGSEA. The CDR3 is made up of 18 amino acids. CDR3 nucleotides: TGCAGCGACCTCACCTACTCGGACCCGACCTCTACCTACAATGAGCAGTTCTTC. Its protein product is CSDLTYSDPTSTYNEQFF.

V and J are TRBV5-1 and TRBJ2-1, with 7 bases matching TRBD1. Per the germline V gene, CDR1 is SGHRS and CDR2 is YFSETQ. V was clipped by 0 bases and J by 10 bases; unmatched bases: 7. The CDR3 runs to 14 residues. The CDR3 here is CASSLGDRRPEQFF. CDR3 DNA: TGCGCCAGCAGCTTGGGGGACAGAAGACCCGAGCAGTTCTTC.

This clonotype was seen a handful of times. This rearrangement joins TRBV4-1 to TRBJ1-1; 9 bases are shared with TRBD1. The CDR3 extends over 19 amino acids. Trimming cost V 4 bases and J 3 bases; bases outside gene matches: 18. In germline, CDR1 is MGHRA, CDR2 YSYEKL. The CDR3 nucleotides read TGCGCCAGCAGCCGCGTAACATCCGGGACAGGGAGAATGTACACTGAAGCTTTCTTT. Translating it yields CASSRVTSGTGRMYTEAFF.

J is TRBJ2-7 and V is TRBV7-8; D might be TRBD2 (6 bases). The CDR3 has 14 residues. V was pared by 5 bases and J by 3 bases, with 14 bases between. The germline V gene encodes CDR1 SGHVS and CDR2 FQNEAQ. The CDR3 DNA follows: TGTGCCAGCAGCCGGCGGGAATCCGTCTACGAGCAGTACTTC. Its protein is CASSRRESVYEQYF.

The chain joins TRBV5-6 to TRBJ1-1; TRBD1 might be the D (6 bases). Germline CDR1 reads SGHDT; CDR2 reads YYEEEE. Trimming cost V 0 bases and J 13 bases, with 16 bases left between them. The CDR3 totals 13 residues. The CDR3 DNA follows: TGTGCCAGCAGCTTGGGGACAGCCACGCAGGGTTTCTTT. Amino acids: CASSLGTATQGFF.

The chain joins TRBV11-2 to TRBJ2-1; D may be TRBD1 or TRBD2 (6 bases each). The CDR3 is 17 amino acids. V gave up 6 bases and J gave up 0 bases, with 18 bases separating them. CDR1 SGHAT and CDR2 FQNNGV come from the germline V gene. This chain's CDR3 is CASRGWRDTHSYNEQFF. For the CDR3, the DNA is TGTGCCAGCAGGGGGTGGAGGGACACCCACTCCTACAATGAGCAGTTCTTC.

This clonotype was observed at least ten times. This chain uses TRBV5-1 with TRBJ1-1; 7 bases agree with TRBD1. The junction had 3 bases not matched to a gene; V was cut back by 4 bases and J by 3 bases. From germline, CDR1 is SGHRS and CDR2 YFSETQ. The CDR3 is 13 amino acids. CDR3 nucleotide sequence: TGCGCCAGCAGCGTCGACAGGGACACTGAAGCTTTCTTT. It encodes CASSVDRDTEAFF.

This clonotype was observed a few times. The rearrangement uses TRBV15 and TRBJ2-1; tentative D call: TRBD2 (5 bases). The ends were cut back, 0 bases at V and 5 bases at J, with 11 bases in the middle. Per germline, CDR1 LNHNV and CDR2 YYDKDF (reference sequence). CDR3 length: 15 residues. CDR3 bases: TGTGCCACCAGCAGAGACCCTGGACTTGACAATGAGCAGTTCTTC. It yields the protein CATSRDPGLDNEQFF.

This clonotype came up a few times. J is TRBJ1-1 and V is TRBV14; D not certain. Germline V gene sequence: CDR1 SGHDN, CDR2 FVKESK. Trimming removed 5 bases at V and 4 bases at J, with 5 bases between. This CDR3 has 11 residues. CDR3 protein: CASSISTEAFF. Here the CDR3 DNA reads TGTGCCAGCAGCATATCCACTGAAGCTTTCTTT.

In its sample, this clonotype was seen a few times. This rearrangement joins TRBV3-1 to TRBJ1-1; the D gene is possibly TRBD1 (5 bases). CDR3 length equals 14 residues. CDR1 is LGHDT and CDR2 is YNNKEL in the germline V gene (reference sequence). V dropped 6 bases and J dropped 5 bases, with 16 bases sitting between them. The CDR3 is CASSPTDQGTEAFF. CDR3 nucleotide sequence: TGTGCCAGCAGTCCCACAGACCAGGGTACTGAAGCTTTCTTT.

This clonotype was counted between two and nine times. The CDR3 DNA sequence: TGCGCCAGCAGCCAATCGGGCCGGGGGAATAATTCACCCCTCCACTTT. Its translation: CASSQSGRGNNSPLHF. The J gene is TRBJ1-6, the V gene TRBV4-3, with D tentatively TRBD1 (5 bases). Germline V lookup: CDR1 LGHNA, CDR2 YSLEER. CDR3 length: 16 amino acids. V gave up 2 bases and J gave up 5 bases, with 13 bases separating them.

The J gene is TRBJ2-7, the V gene TRBV5-1; D gene unclear. V was pared by 4 bases and J by 6 bases, with 14 bases between. The CDR3 consists of 13 residues. CDR1 and CDR2 from the germline V gene are SGHRS and YFSETQ. The chain's CDR3 is CASSMTPKGEQYF. The CDR3 DNA is TGCGCCAGCAGCATGACCCCCAAGGGCGAGCAGTACTTC. Based on the CDR3 plus reference TRBV5-1 and TRBJ2-7, the full variable domain is KAGVTQTPRYLIKTRGQQVTLSCSPISGHRSVSWYQQTPGQGLQFLFEYFSETQRNKGNFPGRFSGRQFSNSRSEMNVSTLELGDSALYLCASSMTPKGEQYFGPGTRLTVT.